These T cell receptor beta chains were read from a single sample in a study of molecular identifiers for immune sequencing clone quantification. TCRdb called the PCR reads again in MiXCR, with one record for every CDR3 protein. Here the sample spans about 500,000 distinct CDR3 sequences, around 21% being singletons. Sequencing input: naive CD8+ T cells from blood, with Jurkat cell RNA spiked in. All receptors come from a human donor in good health. Some libraries in this study had Jurkat cell RNA spiked in. Each CDR3 is given with its conserved first and last residue. A D gene is named only where the DNA matches it firmly. A clone size is listed for some rows: how often the clone was seen (once, few, many), or a class if it is expanded.

>TRBV10-3|many|.|TRBJ1-1|12
TGTGCCATCAGAACACCCCGAGCTGAAGCTTTCTTT
CAIRTPRAEAFF
>TRBV6-2/TRBV6-3|many|TRBD1|TRBJ1-1|18
TGTGCCAGCAGTTACGGAGTGTGGCAGGGGGGCTTGAACACTGAAGCTTTCTTT
CASSYGVWQGGLNTEAFF
>TRBV7-9|.|.|TRBJ2-7|13
TGTGCCAGCAGCTTAGCAGGGTACGTCGAGCAGTACTTC
CASSLAGYVEQYF
>TRBV6-6|few|.|TRBJ2-1|12
TGTGCCAGCAGTCACGGGACCGGTGAGCAGTTCTTC
CASSHGTGEQFF
>TRBV5-4|.|.|TRBJ2-2|14
TGTGCCAGCAGCTTGGCGGAACACACCGGGGAGCTGTTTTTT
CASSLAEHTGELFF
>TRBV27|many|TRBD1|TRBJ1-1|17
TGTGCCAGCAGTTTAAAGTCGACAGGGAGACTTTGGGCTGAAGCTTTCTTT
CASSLKSTGRLWAEAFF
>TRBV2|.|.|TRBJ2-7|13
TGTGCCAGCAGTGGTGAATCCTCCCACGAGCAGTACTTC
CASSGESSHEQYF
>TRBV7-2|once|.|TRBJ1-1|16
TGTGCCAGCGGGCCAAGACAGCTACCTGAAGACACTGAAGCTTTCTTT
CASGPRQLPEDTEAFF
>TRBV13|few|.|TRBJ1-1|14
TGTGCCAGCAGCCAATTCAGGGAGAACACTGAAGCTTTCTTT
CASSQFRENTEAFF
>TRBV7-9|once|.|TRBJ2-7|17
TGTGCCAGCAGCCCTTTGTTCGGGACAAGGACTACCTGCGAGCAGTACTTC
CASSPLFGTRTTCEQYF
>TRBV6-2/TRBV6-3|many|TRBD1|TRBJ1-5|19
TGTGCCAGCAGCAAGACCCTGCGGACAGGGGGTAGAAGCAATCAGCCCCAGCATTTT
CASSKTLRTGGRSNQPQHF
>TRBV4-3|many|TRBD2|TRBJ2-2|17
TGCGCCAGCAGCCAAGATCCATGGGGGGGTGGCACCGGGGAGCTGTTTTTT
CASSQDPWGGGTGELFF
>TRBV9|few|.|TRBJ2-7|17
TGTGCCAGCAGCGGTCCCCAAAGAGGAGGGTTTTATGACGAGCAGTACTTC
CASSGPQRGGFYDEQYF
>TRBV5-4|.|.|TRBJ1-2|13
TGTGCCAGCAGCTTCCAGGGAGGCTATGGCTACACCTTC
CASSFQGGYGYTF
>TRBV7-6|.|.|TRBJ2-4|16
TGTGCCAGCAGCTTAGCGCTGGGGCAGGGTGGGGACATTCAGTACTTC
CASSLALGQGGDIQYF
>TRBV19|.|TRBD2|TRBJ2-3|15
TGTGCCGGTAGTATAGGGACTAGGAGCACAGATACGCAGTATTTT
CAGSIGTRSTDTQYF
>TRBV7-9|.|.|TRBJ1-1|15
TGTACCAGCAGCCCCGGTTGGGGGGCCGACACTGAAGCTTTCTTT
CTSSPGWGADTEAFF
>TRBV27|.|.|TRBJ2-1|16
TGTGCCAGCAGCCCGTCGAAGGTTGCATCCTACAATGAGCAGTTCTTC
CASSPSKVASYNEQFF
>TRBV6-6|.|TRBD1|TRBJ1-5|18
TGTGCCAGCCTGTCCCAGGGGGCGGGCTATGGGGGCAATCAGCCCCAGCATTTT
CASLSQGAGYGGNQPQHF
>TRBV9|many|.|TRBJ1-5|14
TGTGCCAGCAGCTTAACAGGGAGAAGCCAGCCCCAGCATTTT
CASSLTGRSQPQHF
>TRBV20-1|few|.|TRBJ2-7|13
TGCAGTGCTAGCCAGACTTACTCCTACGAGCAGTACTTC
CSASQTYSYEQYF
>TRBV19|few|TRBD1|TRBJ2-3|16
TGTGCCAGTACCCTACAGGGGGCTTTTGGCACAGATACGCAGTATTTT
CASTLQGAFGTDTQYF
>TRBV4-2|.|TRBD1|TRBJ2-2|19
TGTGCCAGCAGCCAAGCGAGGACAGGGCTCGCTGGGGGCACCGGGGAGCTGTTTTTT
CASSQARTGLAGGTGELFF
>TRBV13|many|.|TRBJ1-1|14
TGTGCCAGCAGCTGGTTAGATATGAACACTGAAGCTTTCTTT
CASSWLDMNTEAFF
>TRBV27|few|.|TRBJ2-1|15
TGTGCCAGCAGTTTACTCGGTTCTAGATTAGATGAGCAGTTCTTC
CASSLLGSRLDEQFF
>TRBV19|.|.|TRBJ1-2|15
TGTGCCAGTAACCTGGGGCACAGCCTTAACTATGGCTACACCTTC
CASNLGHSLNYGYTF
>TRBV28|many|.|TRBJ2-7|16
TGTGCCAGCAGTCCCCCCTGGGGGGACCCAGCCTACGAGCAGTACTTC
CASSPPWGDPAYEQYF
>TRBV9|many|.|TRBJ2-6|18
TGTGCCAGCAGCTCCCCCGTGACGGTGGTCTCTGGGGCCAACGTCCTGACTTTC
CASSSPVTVVSGANVLTF
>TRBV28|many|TRBD2|TRBJ2-5|14
TGTGCCAGCAGTTTATCTAGCGGGGGAGGTACCCAGTACTTC
CASSLSSGGGTQYF
>TRBV6-4|.|TRBD1|TRBJ1-5|15
TGTGCCAGCAGTGACTCGACAGGGGACAATCAGCCCCAGCATTTT
CASSDSTGDNQPQHF
>TRBV4-3|many|.|TRBJ2-7|15
TGCGCCAGCAGCCAAGCCTCTGGGCTAGCGTACGAGCAGTACTTC
CASSQASGLAYEQYF
>TRBV9|.|TRBD2|TRBJ2-3|14
TGTGCCAGCAGCGCTGGTCGGGGGGAAGATACGCAGTATTTT
CASSAGRGEDTQYF
>TRBV6-5|.|.|TRBJ1-6|17
TGTGCCAGCAGTTTCCTGACAGTCAGCTCCTATAATTCACCCCTCCACTTT
CASSFLTVSSYNSPLHF
>TRBV29-1|.|.|TRBJ2-1|19
TGCAGCGTTGAACCTTGGCGACTACCGGGCCCACACCAATACAATGAGCAGTTCTTC
CSVEPWRLPGPHQYNEQFF
>TRBV3-1|.|.|TRBJ2-4|18
TGTGCCAGCAGCCAAGCTTTTTTCCCAGGACCAGCCAAAAACATTCAGTACTTC
CASSQAFFPGPAKNIQYF
>TRBV21-1|.|.|TRBJ2-7|14
TGTGCCAGCAGCAAGGTCAGGGGGGTTGTGGAGCAGTACTTC
CASSKVRGVVEQYF
>TRBV6-2/TRBV6-3|many|.|TRBJ2-4|13
TGTGCCAGCAGTCTCGGACAGAAAAACATTCAGTACTTC
CASSLGQKNIQYF
>TRBV30|.|.|TRBJ2-7|14
TGTGCCTGGAGTGTGAGGGCGGGGACCTACGAGCAGTACTTC
CAWSVRAGTYEQYF
>TRBV12-3/TRBV12-4|.|.|TRBJ1-2|14
TGTGCCAGCAGTTTAGCGGCGAGTTACTATGGCTACACCTTC
CASSLAASYYGYTF
>TRBV10-3|many|.|TRBJ2-5|13
TGTGCCATCAGTGACAGATACCAAGAGACCCAGTACTTC
CAISDRYQETQYF
>TRBV4-2|few|TRBD1|TRBJ2-1|13
TGTGCCAGCAGCGCCGACAGGGCCTATGAGCAGTTCTTC
CASSADRAYEQFF
>TRBV12-3/TRBV12-4|many|TRBD1|TRBJ1-5|14
TGTGCCAGCAGTGTCCAGGGGGTTAGGGAGCCCCAGCATTTT
CASSVQGVREPQHF
>TRBV6-2/TRBV6-3|.|TRBD1|TRBJ2-7|16
TGTGCCAGCAGCCAATCGACAGGGAGTTTGACCTACGAGCAGTACTTC
CASSQSTGSLTYEQYF
>TRBV12-3/TRBV12-4|many|.|TRBJ2-3|15
TGTGCCAGCAGCCCCCATAAAGGAAGCACAGATACGCAGTATTTT
CASSPHKGSTDTQYF
>TRBV14|.|.|TRBJ2-1|13
TGTGCCAGCAGCCATACTCAGTACAATGAGCAGTTCTTC
CASSHTQYNEQFF
>TRBV9|few|TRBD1|TRBJ2-7|15
TGTGCCAGCAGCGTAGCAGGGGGCGCGTCCTACGAGCAGTACTTC
CASSVAGGASYEQYF
>TRBV6-1|many|.|TRBJ2-3|14
TGTGCCAGCAGTGAAGTGGCAGGGTCAGATACGCAGTATTTT
CASSEVAGSDTQYF
>TRBV11-2|.|.|TRBJ2-2|19
TGTGCCAGCAGCCACCTTGGGCCCCAGCGGGTCCCGAACACCGGGGAGCTGTTTTTT
CASSHLGPQRVPNTGELFF
>TRBV10-1|.|TRBD1|TRBJ2-7|14
TGCGCCAGCAGCGATGGACAGGCTACCTACGAGCAGTACTTC
CASSDGQATYEQYF
>TRBV14|.|TRBD1|TRBJ2-7|16
TGTGCCAGCAGCCAAGGGCACAGGGGTAACGCCTACGAGCAGTACTTC
CASSQGHRGNAYEQYF
>TRBV20-1|many|.|TRBJ2-3|13
TGCAGTGTCACGGGAGAGGGCACAGATACGCAGTATTTT
CSVTGEGTDTQYF
>TRBV2|few|TRBD1|TRBJ1-1|16
TGTGCCAGCAGAAACCTCAGGGGGGGACTCGACACTGAAGCTTTCTTT
CASRNLRGGLDTEAFF
>TRBV27|.|TRBD1|TRBJ2-7|12
TGTGCCAGCAGTTGGGACAGGTCCGAGCAGTACTTC
CASSWDRSEQYF